A single TCR beta chain is shown here with its context. Its antigen is still unknown. The entry originates in a study of vaccination effects on CD4 cells after COVID-19. Overall study context: Among convalescent patients, two provided samples 16 days and one week before vaccination.

Data came from immunoSEQ multiplex PCR; TCRdb stores just in-frame clones and leaves some out. The sample records 20,000 to 30,000 clones, 65% to 75% being singletons. Study results and limitations: Clones from infection and from vaccination both contracted markedly late after vaccination.

With 1 base removed from V and 0 bases from J, the gap between germline ends came to 22 bases. CDR3 size: 20 residues. CDR1 and CDR2 (germline): SGHVS, FNYEAQ. Peptide-pool stimulation followed by sequencing identified expanded antigen-specific CD4+ clonotypes in the ViraFEST assay. Subsequent to a culture period of nine to ten days, CD4+ T cells were isolated. According to PCR results, the person was infected with SARS-CoV-2 between March and December 2020. This specimen consisted of CD4+ T cells from PBMCs cultured with SARS-CoV-2 spike peptides, obtained before COVID-19 vaccination. This chain uses TRBV7-6 with TRBJ1-3; the D is unclear. This clonotype was obtained from a human donor who had a prior SARS-CoV-2 infection. This CDR3 is CASSLGLVQRFTTSGNTIYF. The CDR3 bases are TGTGCCAGCAGCTTAGGATTGGTTCAGCGTTTTACCACCTCTGGAAACACCATATATTTT.